The 16 T cell receptor beta chains below come from one sample, sequenced in a study of radiation and T cells in renal cell carcinoma. Clones were sequenced by immunoSEQ multiplex PCR, and TCRdb holds only the in-frame ones, with some missing. The repertoire holds roughly 60,000 clones, with roughly 79% as singletons. As to time point: blood 2 weeks post-SBRT. Treatment noted: 15 Gy SBRT to primary tumor, nephrectomy 4 weeks later. The material sequenced was blood, taken from a patient whose treatment included radiotherapy and nephrectomy. The receptor source for this set is a man aged 60-69 years with renal cell carcinoma.

The V and J genes are TRBV11-3 and TRBJ2-7; possible D gene TRBD2, 5 bases. CDR3 length: 14 residues. Germline CDR1 reads SGHNT; CDR2 reads YENEEA. Trimming pared 0 bases from V and 0 bases from J, leaving 6 bases between. The CDR3 loop is CASSLEGSSYEQYF. The CDR3 bases are TGTGCCAGCAGCTTAGAAGGGAGCTCCTACGAGCAGTACTTC.

This chain links TRBV6-6 with TRBJ2-2; 11 bases agree with TRBD1. V lost 5 bases to trimming and J lost 5 bases; unmatched junction nucleotides: 7. Germline CDR1 is MNHNY and CDR2 is SVGAGI (reference sequence). The CDR3 runs to 16 residues. In DNA, the CDR3 is TGTGCCAGCAGTAATACCGGGACAGGGGGGACCGGGGAGCTGTTTTTT. It yields the protein CASSNTGTGGTGELFF.

This clone was counted a few times. This chain connects TRBV19 to TRBJ2-2; 13 bases line up with TRBD2. Germline CDR1 and CDR2: LNHDA and SQIVND (reference sequence). The CDR3 sequence is 16 residues long. Unmatched junction bases numbered 8, after V lost 7 bases and J lost 6 bases. The chain's CDR3 is CASTPQLAGGPGELFF. In DNA form, the CDR3 reads TGTGCCAGTACTCCTCAACTAGCGGGAGGGCCCGGGGAGCTGTTTTTT.

This clone was found once. The chain is built from TRBV7-3 and TRBJ2-1; D not resolved. Germline V gene sequence: CDR1 SGHTA, CDR2 FQGTGA. CDR3 length: 13 amino acids. V dropped 5 bases and J dropped 4 bases, with 9 bases sitting between them. The DNA for the CDR3 is TGTGCCAGCAGCCCCGCTGAGTACAATGAGCAGTTCTTC. Its translation is CASSPAEYNEQFF.

The V call is TRBV7-9, the J call TRBJ2-3, with D tentatively TRBD1 or TRBD2 (5 bases each). V was trimmed by 1 base and J by 2 bases, leaving 19 bases between them. Looked up from germline, CDR1 is SEHNR and CDR2 is FQNEAQ (reference sequence). The CDR3 runs 18 residues. The CDR3 reads CASSLESMGTWDTDTQYF. For the CDR3, the DNA is TGTGCCAGCAGCTTAGAATCTATGGGGACCTGGGACACAGATACGCAGTATTTT.

The chain links TRBV5-1 to TRBJ2-5, with 7 positions matching TRBD1. V lost 4 bases to trimming and J lost 5 bases; unmatched junction nucleotides: 5. There are 13 residues in the CDR3. Germline CDR1 is SGHRS and CDR2 is YFSETQ. CDR3 sequence: CASSGDRGETQYF. As DNA, the CDR3 is TGCGCCAGCAGCGGGGACAGAGGGGAGACCCAGTACTTC.

The chain has TRBV19 and TRBJ1-4, with 9 positions matching TRBD1. The CDR3 consists of 17 residues. Trimming at V came to 5 bases and at J to 0 bases, leaving 7 bases not matched to a gene. Germline V gene sequence: CDR1 LNHDA, CDR2 SQIVND (reference sequence). CDR3 residues: CASSEQGATTTNEKLFF. For the CDR3, the DNA is TGTGCCAGTAGTGAACAGGGGGCCACGACAACTAATGAAAAACTGTTTTTT.

This clone was observed a single time. The chain couples TRBV25-1 to TRBJ2-1, with D unclear. Deletions cut 1 base from V and 5 bases from J, with 9 bases between. The CDR3 is made up of 14 amino acids. Germline V gene data show CDR1 as MGHDK and CDR2 as SYGVNS. CDR3 region: CASSEWGTNNEQFF. DNA for the CDR3: TGTGCCAGCAGTGAATGGGGAACCAACAATGAGCAGTTCTTC.

This rearrangement joins TRBV7-9 to TRBJ2-7; D gene unclear. Germline loops: CDR1 SEHNR, CDR2 FQNEAQ (reference sequence). Trimming shortened V by 6 bases and J by 7 bases, and 16 bases separated the two germline ends. The CDR3 runs 13 residues. CDR3 nucleotide sequence: TGTGCCAGCAGTCCCCCCCGATCCTGGGAGCAGTACGTC. Amino acid sequence: CASSPPRSWEQYV.

This rearrangement joins TRBV7-2 to TRBJ2-6; D remains ambiguous. Deletions cut 5 bases from V and 0 bases from J, with 14 bases between. The CDR3 is 17 amino acids. CDR1 is SGHTA, CDR2 FQGNSA, per germline. CDR3 residues: CASSPQLLFSGANVLTF. The CDR3 DNA reads TGTGCCAGCAGCCCTCAGCTGTTATTCTCTGGGGCCAACGTCCTGACTTTC.

The V call is TRBV4-1, the J call TRBJ2-5, with D perhaps TRBD2 (6 bases). CDR3 length: 15 amino acids. The germline V gene has CDR1 MGHRA and CDR2 YSYEKL. Trimming cost V 1 base and J 4 bases, with 13 bases left between them. The CDR3 DNA sequence: TGCGCCAGCAGCCAAGTTGGCGGGGTGGGAGAGACCCAGTACTTC. This codes for CASSQVGGVGETQYF.

The V gene is TRBV10-1, the J gene TRBJ2-1; possibly TRBD1 or TRBD2 for D (7 bases each). The CDR3 consists of 13 residues. Trimming removed 6 bases at V and 12 bases at J, with 18 bases between. Germline V lookup: CDR1 WNHNN, CDR2 SYGVQD (reference sequence). The CDR3 sequence: CASSAGGGPAQFF. Written as DNA, the CDR3 is TGCGCCAGCAGCGCAGGGGGGGGACCAGCGCAGTTCTTC.

V is TRBV29-1 and J is TRBJ1-2; 7 nucleotides agree with TRBD1. CDR1 is SQVTM, CDR2 ANQGSEA, per germline. CDR3 size: 15 residues. The V gene end was trimmed by 1 base and the J gene end by 4 bases; junction bases not matched to a gene: 9. The CDR3 loop is CSVEGKGQVSYGYTF. The DNA for the CDR3 is TGCAGCGTTGAAGGGAAAGGACAGGTGTCCTATGGCTACACCTTC.

This clone was found a few times. This chain links TRBV5-1 with TRBJ1-3, with a tentative D call TRBD1 (6 bases). CDR3 size: 17 residues. Germline lookup yields CDR1 SGHRS and CDR2 YFSETQ. V was clipped by 0 bases and J by 7 bases, with 20 bases between them. The chain's CDR3 is CASSLESYPGQGNTIYF. The CDR3 bases are TGCGCCAGCAGCTTGGAGTCTTACCCGGGACAAGGGAACACCATATATTTT.

This clone was seen only a few times. This chain links TRBV12-2 with TRBJ2-7; TRBD1 is the table's D call, not checked against the DNA. TRBV12-2 is a pseudogene. The CDR3 extends over 17 amino acids. The DNA for the CDR3 is TGTGCAAGTCGCTTAGCGGGGGACAGGGGGCGCGACGACGAGCAGTACGTC. Its translation: CASRLAGDRGRDDEQYV.

The V gene is TRBV11-3, the J gene TRBJ2-3, with 13 bases identical to TRBD2. The CDR3 has 19 amino acids. Germline trimming cut 3 bases from V and 3 bases from J; bases unmatched to any gene: 12. Germline CDR1 reads SGHNT; CDR2 reads YENEEA. In DNA, the CDR3 is TGTGCCAGCAGCTTGGCTGGACTAGCGGGAGTCTTAGGGACAGATACGCAGTATTTT. Translation gives CASSLAGLAGVLGTDTQYF.